What follows are 17 T cell receptor beta chains derived from one specimen sequenced in a study of PD-L1 blockade in urothelial cancer. Profiling relied on immunoSEQ multiplex PCR, and the TCRdb table lists in-frame clones only, not all of them. Among 85,000 to 90,000 clones listed, more than 80% were seen once. The time point was: pretreatment peripheral blood. Sequenced material: PBMCs, taken around atezolizumab (anti-PD-L1) treatment. These receptors came from a woman at least 80 years old with urothelial cancer.

The V call is TRBV19, the J call TRBJ2-1; 12 bases map to TRBD2. Per the germline V gene, CDR1 is LNHDA and CDR2 is SQIVND (reference sequence). The CDR3 loop spans 21 amino acids. The V and J ends lost 5 bases and 5 bases, in that order; junction bases with no gene match: 22. CDR3 region: CASSWRPRPTSGRREDNEQFF. As DNA, the CDR3 is TGTGCCAGTAGTTGGCGACCAAGGCCGACTAGCGGGAGAAGGGAGGACAATGAGCAGTTCTTC. The full variable domain, its missing parts supplied by reference TRBV19 and TRBJ2-1, is DGGITQSPKYLFRKEGQNVTLSCEQNLNHDAMYWYRQDPGQGLRLIYYSQIVNDFQKGDIAEGYSVSREKKESFPLTVTSAQKNPTAFYLCASSWRPRPTSGRREDNEQFFGPGTRLTVL.

Written as DNA, the CDR3 is TGTGCCAGCAGCTCGCTCCGGGCAACTAATGAAAAACTGTTTTTT. This translates into CASSSLRATNEKLFF. J is TRBJ1-4 and V is TRBV7-9; D gene ambiguous. The CDR3 consists of 15 residues. CDR1 is SEHNR, CDR2 FQNEAQ, per germline (reference sequence). The V and J ends lost 4 bases and 0 bases respectively, with 9 bases between them.

This chain joins TRBV6-1 and TRBJ1-1, with 8 bases identical to TRBD1. Trimming removed 10 bases from V and 6 bases from J; junction bases left unmatched: 7. Germline CDR1 reads MNHNS; CDR2 reads SASEGT. This CDR3 has 12 amino acids. Here the CDR3 DNA reads TGTGCCACCCATCGGACAGGGTCTGAAGCTTTCTTT. Translation gives CATHRTGSEAFF.

In this sample, this clone turned up a few times. The genes are TRBV6-1 and TRBJ2-3; tentative D call: TRBD2 (6 bases). The length of the CDR3 is 15 residues. Trimming cost V 5 bases and J 0 bases, with 12 bases left between them. Looked up from germline, CDR1 is MNHNS and CDR2 is SASEGT. The DNA of the CDR3 is TGTGCCAGCAGTCTGAATAGCGGAAGCACAGATACGCAGTATTTT. This gives the protein CASSLNSGSTDTQYF.

J is TRBJ2-1 and V is TRBV19; 10 bases match TRBD1. The germline gives CDR1 LNHDA, CDR2 SQIVND (reference sequence). The CDR3 runs to 16 residues. After removal of 0 bases from V and 9 bases from J, the junction contained 8 bases not matched to a gene. The CDR3 sequence: CASSIEPGQGTGEQFF. CDR3 in DNA: TGTGCCAGTAGTATAGAACCGGGACAGGGGACCGGTGAGCAGTTCTTC.

The chain carries TRBV25-1 and TRBJ2-7, with TRBD1 matching 12 bases. V lost 1 base to trimming and J lost 4 bases; unmatched junction nucleotides: 5. Germline CDR1 is MGHDK and CDR2 is SYGVNS. The CDR3 consists of 16 residues. CDR3 sequence: CASSESGTGGFYEQYF. As DNA, the CDR3 is TGTGCCAGCAGTGAATCAGGGACAGGGGGCTTTTACGAGCAGTACTTC.

The CDR3 sequence: CASSPIGGGSSYNEQFF. Written as DNA, the CDR3 is TGTGCCAGCAGTCCTATAGGGGGGGGGAGCTCCTACAATGAGCAGTTCTTC. The V gene is TRBV27, the J gene TRBJ2-1, with D perhaps TRBD2 (7 bases). V was trimmed by 5 bases and J by 0 bases, leaving 17 bases between them. The CDR3 covers 17 residues. Germline V gives CDR1 MNHEY, CDR2 SMNVEV (reference sequence).

The rearrangement joins TRBV5-6 to TRBJ1-3; tentative D call: TRBD1 (5 bases). Trimming took 4 bases from V and 0 from J, leaving 23 bases between them. The CDR3 spans 19 residues. CDR1 is SGHDT, CDR2 YYEEEE, per germline. The CDR3 nucleotides read TGTGCCAGCAGCCCCTCAAGGGGCCGGGAGGCTTTCTCTGGAAACACCATATATTTT. Translated, it gives CASSPSRGREAFSGNTIYF.

The sample holds a few counts of this clone. This chain connects TRBV6-1 to TRBJ1-2, with no clear D. Looked up from germline, CDR1 is MNHNS and CDR2 is SASEGT. Trimming stripped 6 bases from V and 3 bases from J, with 2 bases between. The CDR3 has 10 residues. CDR3 in DNA: TGTGCCAGCAGCGACTATGGCTACACCTTC. Encoded protein: CASSDYGYTF.

This chain uses TRBV25-1 with TRBJ1-2; no reliable D call. Germline V lookup: CDR1 MGHDK, CDR2 SYGVNS. Trimming shortened V by 8 bases and J by 5 bases, and 21 bases separated the two germline ends. The CDR3 runs 15 residues. The CDR3 nucleotides read TGTGCCAGCGCCACCTCAACCACAGTCCCTTATGGCTACACCTTC. It yields the protein CASATSTTVPYGYTF.

The gene calls are TRBV2 and TRBJ2-5; 10 nucleotides match TRBD2. The CDR3 is 15 residues long. The V gene end was trimmed by 3 bases and the J gene end by 5 bases; junction bases not matched to a gene: 6. From germline, CDR1 is SNHLY and CDR2 FYNNEI. CDR3 sequence reads: CASSEASGRSETQYF. The CDR3 nucleotides read TGTGCCAGCAGTGAGGCTAGCGGGAGATCCGAGACCCAGTACTTC.

The genes are TRBV7-6 and TRBJ1-4; 8 positions agree with TRBD1. This CDR3 region has 14 residues. J was trimmed by 8 bases and V by 1 base; bases with no gene match: 3. Germline lookup yields CDR1 SGHVS and CDR2 FNYEAQ. The CDR3 DNA follows: TGTGCCAGCAGCTTAGGGACAGGGAACGAAAAACTGTTTTTT. Protein sequence: CASSLGTGNEKLFF. Supplemented by reference TRBV7-6 and TRBJ1-4, the full variable domain reads GAGVSQSPRYKVTKRGQDVALRCDPISGHVSLYWYRQALGQGPEFLTYFNYEAQQDKSGLPNDRFSAERPEGSISTLTIQRTEQRDSAMYRCASSLGTGNEKLFFGSGTQLSVL.

This chain uses TRBV5-6 with TRBJ2-1; D not certain. CDR1 is SGHDT, CDR2 YYEEEE, per germline. The CDR3 has 16 residues. V lost 0 bases, J lost 7 bases, and 17 bases lay in between. The CDR3 region has the DNA TGTGCCAGCAGCTTGGGAGTGGAGATATATGGGAATGAGCAGTTCTTC. It yields the protein CASSLGVEIYGNEQFF.

CDR3 nucleotides: TGTGCCAGCAGCTTAGGGGCTAACGAGCAGTACTTC. Translation: CASSLGANEQYF. This chain links TRBV7-9 with TRBJ2-7; no clear D gene. The CDR3 loop spans 12 amino acids. Per the germline V gene, CDR1 is SEHNR and CDR2 is FQNEAQ (reference sequence). Deletions cut 1 base from V and 5 bases from J, with 6 bases between.

The V and J genes are TRBV18 and TRBJ2-5; 13 bases fit TRBD2. The V gene end was trimmed by 3 bases and the J gene end by 3 bases; junction bases not matched to a gene: 7. This CDR3 spans 17 amino acids. Looked up from germline, CDR1 is KGHSH and CDR2 is LQKENI. The CDR3: CASSPLPGTSGKETQYF. In DNA form, the CDR3 reads TGTGCCAGCTCACCGCTACCCGGGACTAGCGGGAAAGAGACCCAGTACTTC. Based on the CDR3 plus reference TRBV18 and TRBJ2-5, the full variable domain is NAGVMQNPRHLVRRRGQEARLRCSPMKGHSHVYWYRQLPEEGLKFMVYLQKENIIDESGMPKERFSAEFPKEGPSILRIQQVVRGDSAAYFCASSPLPGTSGKETQYFGPGTRLLVL.

The J gene is TRBJ2-1, the V gene TRBV19; possible D gene TRBD2, 5 bases. CDR3 length: 14 amino acids. The germline V gene encodes CDR1 LNHDA and CDR2 SQIVND (reference sequence). V was clipped by 4 bases and J by 5 bases, with 12 bases between them. The CDR3 is CASSTHGNNNEQFF. In DNA, the CDR3 is TGTGCCAGTAGTACACACGGGAATAACAATGAGCAGTTCTTC.

The sample holds a few counts of this clone. The chain joins TRBV28 to TRBJ1-5; TRBD1 is a possible D gene (5 bases). The V end was cut by 3 bases, the J end by 2 bases, with 8 bases between. Germline V CDR1 and CDR2: MDHEN, SYDVKM. The CDR3 covers 14 residues. CDR3 coding DNA: TGTGCCAGCAGTTTGACAGTGCGCAATCAGCCCCAGCATTTT. Amino acid sequence: CASSLTVRNQPQHF.